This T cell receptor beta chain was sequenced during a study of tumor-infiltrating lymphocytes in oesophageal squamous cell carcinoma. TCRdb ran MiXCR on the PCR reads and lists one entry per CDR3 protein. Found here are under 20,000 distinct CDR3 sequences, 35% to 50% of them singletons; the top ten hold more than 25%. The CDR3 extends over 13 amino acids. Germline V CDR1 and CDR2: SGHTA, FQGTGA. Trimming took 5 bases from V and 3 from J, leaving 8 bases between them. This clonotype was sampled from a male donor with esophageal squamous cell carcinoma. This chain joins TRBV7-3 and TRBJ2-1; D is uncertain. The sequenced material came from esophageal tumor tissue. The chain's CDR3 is CASSHDFYNEQFF. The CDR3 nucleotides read TGTGCCAGCAGCCACGACTTCTACAATGAGCAGTTCTTC.